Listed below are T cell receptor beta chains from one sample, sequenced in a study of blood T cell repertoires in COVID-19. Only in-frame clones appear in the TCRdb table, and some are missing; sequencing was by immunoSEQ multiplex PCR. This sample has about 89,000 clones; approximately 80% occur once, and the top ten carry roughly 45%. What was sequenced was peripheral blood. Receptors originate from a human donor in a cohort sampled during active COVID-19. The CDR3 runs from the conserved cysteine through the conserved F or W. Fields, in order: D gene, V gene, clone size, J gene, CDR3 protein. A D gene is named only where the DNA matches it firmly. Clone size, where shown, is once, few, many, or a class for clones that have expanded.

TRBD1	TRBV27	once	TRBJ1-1	CASRDLNRGRTEAFF
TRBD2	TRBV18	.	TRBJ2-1	CASSPWSGRPDNEQFF
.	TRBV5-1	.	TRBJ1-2	CASSSSSGTLYGYTF
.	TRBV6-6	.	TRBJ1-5	CASSQQDYQPQHF
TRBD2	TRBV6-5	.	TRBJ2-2	CASSPGTIYTGELFF
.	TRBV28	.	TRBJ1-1	CASSPLSMNTEAFF
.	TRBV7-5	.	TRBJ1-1	CARSPGTVDTEAFF
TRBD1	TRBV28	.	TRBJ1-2	CASRPTGVYGYTF
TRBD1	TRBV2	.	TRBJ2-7	CASSLIQVQGGEQYF
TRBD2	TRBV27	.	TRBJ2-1	CASSLRAGALADNWFF
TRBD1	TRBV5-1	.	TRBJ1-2	CASSWTGSEYGYTF
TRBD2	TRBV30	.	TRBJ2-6	CAWSRLAGLNSGANVLTF
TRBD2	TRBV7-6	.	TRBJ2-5	CASSYSSGTSGRETQYF
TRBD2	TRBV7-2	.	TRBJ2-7	CASSPRTSATSGEQYF
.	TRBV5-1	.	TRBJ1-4	CASSLSGTNQPLFF
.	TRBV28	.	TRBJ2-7	CASSFNEQYF
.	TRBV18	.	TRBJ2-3	CASSPDTHTQYF
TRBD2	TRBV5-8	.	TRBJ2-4	CASSFYNSGQNIQYF
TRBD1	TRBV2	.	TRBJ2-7	CAKKDRDYEQYF
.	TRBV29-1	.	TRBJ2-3	CSVVKDSKAQYF
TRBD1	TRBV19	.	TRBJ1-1	CASSLSRDRGRAEAFF
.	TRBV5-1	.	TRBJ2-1	CASSLGLINQNEQFF
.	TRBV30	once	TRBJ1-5	CAWSTGSRPQHF
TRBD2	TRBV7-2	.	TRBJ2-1	CASSRQREAYNEQFF
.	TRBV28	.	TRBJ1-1	CASSQYRVNTEAFF
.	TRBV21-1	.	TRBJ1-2	CASSKVDLREGDHYGYTF
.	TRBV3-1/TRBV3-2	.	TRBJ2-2	CASSQEHRDTGELFF
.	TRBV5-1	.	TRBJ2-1	CASSLVSGNYNEQFF
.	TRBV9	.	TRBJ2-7	CASSVASGLYEQYF
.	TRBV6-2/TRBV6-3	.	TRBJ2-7	CASSSPLRRAYEQYF
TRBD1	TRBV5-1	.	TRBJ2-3	CASSAGQGAGVGASDTQYF
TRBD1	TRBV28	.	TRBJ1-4	CASSSFPRRGQGGEKLFF
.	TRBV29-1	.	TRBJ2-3	CSVGQGLFSDTQYF
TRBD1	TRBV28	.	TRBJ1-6	CASRAGTATNSPLHF
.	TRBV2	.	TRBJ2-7	CASSWGPRGEQYF
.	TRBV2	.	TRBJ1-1	CASSIAEGRNTEAFF
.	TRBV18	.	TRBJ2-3	CASSPAVATAGDTQYF
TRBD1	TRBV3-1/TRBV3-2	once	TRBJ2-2	CASRKNNRGNTGELFF
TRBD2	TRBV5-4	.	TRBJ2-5	CASSSGGGQETQYF
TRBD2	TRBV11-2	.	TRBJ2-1	CASSFDGRVGNEQFF
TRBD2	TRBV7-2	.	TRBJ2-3	CALGGGSGITDTQYF